The 22 T cell receptor beta chains below were found in one sample sequenced in a study of blood T cells in healthy people across ages. Through a sample-barcoded 5' primer and a J-beta primer mix, a second PCR was run for roughly 7 to 12 cycles. TCRdb itself ran the 5' RACE reads through MiXCR, one entry per CDR3 protein. The repertoire holds some 940,000 distinct CDR3 sequences, with roughly 29% as singletons. These records were also assigned to another study, of T cells of mothers and their children.

Sequenced material: blood. The receptors come from a woman between 35 and 50 years old in good health.

With regard to this clonotype: Being one base from a much bigger clone, this may be a read error. The chain couples TRBV7-2 to TRBJ2-7, with 7 bases that match TRBD1. This CDR3 region has 15 residues. The germline V gene has CDR1 SGHTA and CDR2 FQGNSA. J lost 0 bases, V lost 2 bases, and 4 bases had no gene match. CDR3 amino acids: CASSLTGDHSYEQYF. The CDR3 bases are TGTGCCAGCAGCTTAACAGGGGACCACTCCTACGAGCAGTACTTC.

In nucleotides, the CDR3 is TGTGCCAGCAGCCCCAGCGACTTGAACACAGATACGCAGTATTTT. This encodes CASSPSDLNTDTQYF. V gene TRBV7-3 combines with J gene TRBJ2-3; D gene uncertain. Trimming took off 5 bases at V and 2 bases at J, with 14 bases between the two ends. Germline values: CDR1 SGHTA, CDR2 FQGTGA. The CDR3 loop spans 15 amino acids. Full variable domain (rest looked up from reference TRBV7-3 and TRBJ2-3): GAGVSQTPSNKVTEKGKYVELRCDPISGHTALYWYRQSLGQGPEFLIYFQGTGAADDSGLPNDRFFAVRPEGSVSTLKIQRTERGDSAVYLCASSPSDLNTDTQYFGPGTRLTVL.

In the case of this clonotype: This may stem from a read error, because a much larger clone lies one nucleotide away. V gene TRBV20-1 combines with J gene TRBJ2-1; D is undetermined. The CDR3 length is 17 residues. Germline CDR1 DFQATT, CDR2 SNEGSKA (reference sequence). This CDR3 reads CSAREVEGRSSYSEQFF. The CDR3 region has the DNA TGCAGTGCTAGAGAAGTGGAAGGCAGAAGCTCCTACAGTGAGCAGTTCTTC.

This clonotype was seen a handful of times. The V and J genes are TRBV5-6 and TRBJ1-2; 7 bases match TRBD1. The V gene's germline CDR1 is SGHDT and CDR2 YYEEEE. V shed 0 bases and J 4 bases; nucleotides not matched to a gene: 3. This CDR3 contains 14 residues. The CDR3 region has the DNA TGTGCCAGCAGCTTGGCGGGACAGAGCTATGGCTACACCTTC. Its translation: CASSLAGQSYGYTF.

The chain has TRBV19 and TRBJ1-6; 7 bases map to TRBD1. This CDR3 has 18 amino acids. The J segment lost 0 bases and the V segment lost 5 bases, leaving 10 bases of the junction unmatched. Germline V CDR1 and CDR2: LNHDA, SQIVND (reference sequence). CDR3 sequence: CASSPRGQPSSYNSPLHF. The CDR3 nucleotides read TGTGCCAGTAGTCCGAGGGGACAGCCGAGCTCCTATAATTCACCCCTCCACTTT.

This clonotype was picked up a small number of times. CDR3 DNA sequence: TGTGCCAGCAGCTTAGGGGTCGGGGCTTCTACGACAGATACGCAGTATTTT. It translates to CASSLGVGASTTDTQYF. The chain recombines TRBV7-2 with TRBJ2-3; D may be TRBD1 or TRBD2 (5 bases each). The CDR3 has 17 amino acids. The ends were cut back, 1 base at V and 3 bases at J, with 17 bases in the middle. Germline assignment: CDR1 SGHTA and CDR2 FQGNSA.

This clonotype was counted a few times. The chain carries TRBV12-3 or TRBV12-4 and TRBJ1-4; TRBD1 might be the D (6 bases). V was pared by 7 bases and J by 8 bases, with 17 bases between. This CDR3 has 14 residues. The CDR3 loop reads CASTSTGLLEKLFF. The CDR3 nucleotides are TGTGCCAGCACCAGCACAGGGTTATTAGAAAAACTGTTTTTT.

In its sample, this clonotype was seen many times. The chain combines TRBV20-1 with TRBJ2-1, with TRBD2 matching over 10 bases. Trimming took 6 bases from V and 5 from J; bases not matched to a gene: 7. The CDR3 contains 14 residues. Germline assignment: CDR1 DFQATT and CDR2 SNEGSKA (reference sequence). The CDR3 region has the DNA TGCAGTGCGGGGCGGACTAGCGGAGACAATGAGCAGTTCTTC. Translation: CSAGRTSGDNEQFF.

With regard to this clonotype: This could be a read error, since a much larger clone is one nucleotide away. This chain links TRBV20-1 with TRBJ1-2; D gene uncertain. The CDR3 sequence is 9 residues long. The germline gives CDR1 DFQATT, CDR2 SNEGSKA (reference sequence). CDR3 in DNA: TGCGGTGCTAGGGATGCCTACACCTTC. Its translation: CGARDAYTF.

This clonotype was detected only once. V is TRBV18 and J is TRBJ2-7; TRBD1 is a possible D gene (6 bases). The germline CDR1 and CDR2 sequences are KGHSH and LQKENI. The CDR3 loop spans 15 amino acids. The V end was cut by 8 bases, the J end by 3 bases, with 20 bases between. The CDR3 protein is CASPQPGAKLYEQYF. The CDR3 coding sequence is TGTGCCAGCCCACAGCCAGGGGCGAAGCTCTACGAGCAGTACTTC.

This clonotype was counted at least ten times. The CDR3 nucleotides are TGTGCCAGCAGCCAAGATCCAACCCATAGCACAGATACGCAGTATTTT. Translation gives CASSQDPTHSTDTQYF. This chain links TRBV4-2 with TRBJ2-3; D is uncertain. Germline V gene lookup returns CDR1 LGHNA and CDR2 YNFKEQ. Trimming took off 0 bases at V and 0 bases at J, with 10 bases between the two ends. CDR3 length: 16 amino acids.

In DNA form, the CDR3 reads TGTGCCACCAGCAGAGGACTAGCGGTGAACACCGGGGAGCTGTTTTTT. It codes for CATSRGLAVNTGELFF. This chain connects TRBV15 to TRBJ2-2; 9 bases fit TRBD2. V gave up 1 base and J gave up 1 base; unmatched junction bases: 1. There are 16 residues in the CDR3. The germline V gene has CDR1 LNHNV and CDR2 YYDKDF (reference sequence).

The J gene is TRBJ2-5, the V gene TRBV18; D may match TRBD1 or TRBD2 (5 bases each). The V gene's germline CDR1 is KGHSH and CDR2 LQKENI. This CDR3 contains 14 residues. V was shortened by 5 bases and J by 11 bases, with 21 bases between the two germline ends. The CDR3 is CASSDNRGSVEQYF. CDR3 bases: TGTGCCAGCTCAGACAACCGGGGCAGCGTCGAACAGTACTTC.

In this sample, this clonotype turned up many times. V gene TRBV7-9 combines with J gene TRBJ2-5; no clear D. This CDR3 region has 11 residues. The germline gives CDR1 SEHNR, CDR2 FQNEAQ (reference sequence). With 3 bases removed from V and 7 bases from J, the gap between germline ends came to 6 bases. Written as DNA, the CDR3 is TGTGCCAGCAGCTTGATGGGGACCCAGTACTTC. Translated, it gives CASSLMGTQYF.

The chain recombines TRBV5-1 with TRBJ1-5; TRBD1 might be the D (5 bases). The CDR3 length is 16 residues. V was cut by 4 bases and J by 1 base, with 15 bases left in between. CDR1 SGHRS and CDR2 YFSETQ come from the germline V gene. Here the CDR3 DNA reads TGCGCCAGCAGCCCGGGCGCGGGGGTAAGCAATCAGCCCCAGCATTTT. Protein: CASSPGAGVSNQPQHF.

This clonotype was seen only a few times. This may stem from a read error, because a much larger clone lies one nucleotide away. This chain joins TRBV5-1 and TRBJ1-5; D is undetermined. The germline V and J ends were trimmed by 3 bases and 1 base, with 8 bases remaining between them. From germline, CDR1 is SGHRS and CDR2 YFSETQ. The CDR3 covers 14 residues. In DNA form, the CDR3 reads TGCGCCAGCAGCTGGGCACAGAGCAATCAGCCCCAGCATTTT. Protein product: CASSWAQSNQPQHF.

The chain employs TRBV2 and TRBJ2-1, with D perhaps given as TRBD1 or TRBD2 (5 bases each). CDR3 length: 14 residues. Looked up from germline, CDR1 is SNHLY and CDR2 is FYNNEI. Trimming stripped 6 bases from V and 0 bases from J, with 9 bases between. The CDR3 loop reads CASRGDDSYNEQFF. The CDR3, as DNA: TGTGCCAGCAGGGGGGATGACTCCTACAATGAGCAGTTCTTC.

This chain joins TRBV6-1 and TRBJ2-5; 10 bases are a match to TRBD1. The CDR3 consists of 14 residues. Trimming removed 8 bases from V and 4 bases from J; junction bases left unmatched: 7. CDR1 and CDR2 from the germline V gene are MNHNS and SASEGT. Here the CDR3 DNA reads TGTGCCAGCGTCGACAGGGGGCTAGGAGAGACCCAGTACTTC. This sequence encodes CASVDRGLGETQYF.

A note on this clonotype: Given the absence of the conserved phenylalanine or tryptophan at the CDR3 end, a read error is likely. This chain joins TRBV4-1 and TRBJ2-7; 10 nucleotides align to TRBD1. Germline CDR1 is MGHRA and CDR2 is YSYEKL. Germline trimming cut 0 bases from V and 2 bases from J; bases unmatched to any gene: 4. CDR3 size: 16 residues. The CDR3: CASSQEDGTGAYEQYS. The CDR3 DNA sequence: TGCGCCAGCAGCCAAGAGGACGGGACAGGGGCCTACGAGCAGTACTCC.

The V gene is TRBV6-5, the J gene TRBJ2-1, with D possibly being TRBD1 or TRBD2 (6 bases each). V gave up 5 bases and J gave up 9 bases, with 17 bases separating them. The CDR3 has 14 amino acids. Looked up from germline, CDR1 is MNHEY and CDR2 is SVGAGI. Written as DNA, the CDR3 is TGTGCCAGCAGTGGAGGGGGGCTCCTGGGTGAGCAGTTCTTC. Protein: CASSGGGLLGEQFF.

The chain has TRBV7-9 and TRBJ2-3, with D possibly being TRBD2 (7 bases). Looked up from germline, CDR1 is SEHNR and CDR2 is FQNEAQ (reference sequence). The CDR3 spans 17 residues. Trimming left V 6 bases short and J 2 bases short, with 21 bases between. The CDR3 region is CASSNTFGGLFTDTQYF. In DNA form, the CDR3 reads TGTGCCAGCAGTAATACTTTCGGGGGGCTCTTCACAGATACGCAGTATTTT.

This clonotype was detected many times. J is TRBJ2-3 and V is TRBV4-3; D might be TRBD1 (6 bases). V was trimmed by 5 bases and J by 1 base, leaving 13 bases between them. There are 15 residues in the CDR3. Germline CDR1 is LGHNA and CDR2 is YSLEER. The CDR3 protein is CASSCGTGCTDTQYF. CDR3 DNA: TGCGCCAGCAGCTGTGGTACAGGGTGCACAGATACGCAGTATTTT.